These 28 T cell receptor beta chains share one sample of origin, sequenced in a study of vaccination effects on CD4 cells after COVID-19. Before any sequencing was done, the ViraFEST assay used viral peptide pools to expand antigen-specific CD4+ T cells. At the end of less than 12 days of culture, CD4+ T cells were isolated. All vaccine recipients tested negative for nucleocapsid antibodies and had never contracted SARS-CoV-2 infection. Their antigens remain unidentified. Sequencing used immunoSEQ multiplex PCR; TCRdb keeps in-frame clones, though not all of them. The sample yields over 60,000 clones, more than 70% seen once. The sample consisted of CD4+ T cells from PBMCs cultured with HCoV-NL63 spike peptides, taken before COVID-19 vaccination. These receptors were obtained from a human donor who received a COVID-19 vaccine.

This chain links TRBV5-1 with TRBJ2-6; TRBD1 aligns across 9 bases. The CDR3 contains 15 residues. V dropped 9 bases and J dropped 0; count of bases not matched to a gene: 4. The V gene's germline CDR1 is SGHRS and CDR2 YFSETQ. As DNA, the CDR3 is TGCGCCACCGGGACAGGGAACTCTGGGGCCAACGTCCTGACTTTC. This sequence encodes CATGTGNSGANVLTF.

The V gene is TRBV7-3, the J gene TRBJ2-5; TRBD2 matches 8 bases. Germline CDR1 is SGHTA and CDR2 is FQGTGA. The CDR3 sequence is 15 residues long. With V trimmed by 5 bases and J by 1 base, 6 bases remained unmatched. CDR3 amino acids: CASSALAGIQETQYF. CDR3 nucleotides: TGTGCCAGCAGCGCCCTAGCGGGTATCCAAGAGACCCAGTACTTC.

The V call is TRBV30, the J call TRBJ1-2; D gene uncertain. V was shortened by 0 bases and J by 2 bases, with 13 bases between the two germline ends. The length of the CDR3 is 15 residues. Germline values: CDR1 GTSNPN, CDR2 SVGIG (reference sequence). CDR3 DNA: TGTGCCTGGAGTGTAGGAGGCTCGGAAAACTATGGCTACACCTTC. Protein sequence: CAWSVGGSENYGYTF.

This chain joins TRBV6-2 or TRBV6-3 and TRBJ1-3; no definite D call. CDR3 length: 17 amino acids. Trimming removed 2 bases at V and 0 bases at J, with 14 bases between. The germline CDR1 and CDR2 sequences are MNHEY and SVGEGT. The CDR3 loop is CASSYVPTLVSGNTIYF. CDR3 nucleotides: TGTGCCAGCAGTTACGTGCCGACCCTCGTCTCTGGAAACACCATATATTTT.

This clone was counted between two and nine times. J is TRBJ1-5 and V is TRBV7-9; 9 nucleotides agree with TRBD1. This CDR3 contains 16 residues. From germline, CDR1 is SEHNR and CDR2 FQNEAQ (reference sequence). Trimming took 1 base from V and 0 from J; bases not matched to a gene: 1. CDR3 in amino acids: CASSLGTGDSNQPQHF. The CDR3 nucleotides read TGTGCCAGCAGCTTAGGGACAGGGGATAGCAATCAGCCCCAGCATTTT.

The chain links TRBV3-1 (or the pseudogene TRBV3-2) to TRBJ1-5; the D is unclear. The CDR3 is 14 residues long. Germline values: CDR1 LGHDT, CDR2 YNNKEL (reference sequence). Trimming removed 0 bases at V and 4 bases at J, with 7 bases between. The CDR3 region is CASSQDRRNQPQHF. In DNA form, the CDR3 reads TGTGCCAGCAGCCAAGATAGGCGAAATCAGCCCCAGCATTTT.

This chain uses TRBV6-5 with TRBJ2-3; D gene ambiguous. V was shortened by 4 bases and J by 3 bases, with 8 bases between the two germline ends. The CDR3 has 13 residues. The germline CDR1 and CDR2 sequences are MNHEY and SVGAGI. CDR3 amino acids: CASSSEHTDTQYF. Here the CDR3 DNA reads TGTGCCAGCAGTTCCGAACATACAGATACGCAGTATTTT.

The chain links TRBV10-1 to TRBJ1-2; D unclear. The CDR3 runs to 13 residues. Per germline, CDR1 WNHNN and CDR2 SYGVQD (reference sequence). V shed 3 bases and J shed 8 bases, with 13 bases lying between them. In DNA form, the CDR3 reads TGCGCCAGCAGTGAAGCGAGGGAATCGGGCTACACCTTC. Translating gives CASSEARESGYTF.

This clone appeared once. The chain uses TRBV2 and TRBJ1-6, with D possibly being TRBD1 (6 bases). Per germline, CDR1 SNHLY and CDR2 FYNNEI. CDR3 length equals 15 residues. V lost 6 bases to trimming and J lost 10 bases, with 19 bases between them. CDR3 bases: TGTGCCAGCAGACAAGGGGGGGGTGATCGGTCACCCCTCCACTTT. Its translation: CASRQGGGDRSPLHF.

This chain joins TRBV5-1 and TRBJ2-6; no clear D gene. The CDR3 consists of 17 residues. CDR1 is SGHRS, CDR2 YFSETQ, per germline. Trimming stripped 0 bases from V and 0 bases from J, with 10 bases between. CDR3 DNA: TGCGCCAGCAGCTTGGTGGCAGGAACCTCTGGGGCCAACGTCCTGACTTTC. It encodes CASSLVAGTSGANVLTF.

The J gene is TRBJ2-7, the V gene TRBV15; D might be TRBD1 (6 bases). In germline, CDR1 is LNHNV, CDR2 YYDKDF (reference sequence). With 5 bases removed from V and 3 bases from J, the gap between germline ends came to 14 bases. The CDR3 contains 14 residues. DNA of the CDR3: TGTGCCACCAGCCCAGCTGGGGGCAACTACGAGCAGTACGTC. It encodes CATSPAGGNYEQYV.

Turning to this clone: The junction departs from germline at one end; a sequencing error may be responsible. The V call is TRBV6-5, the J call TRBJ2-2; D is possibly TRBD1 (6 bases). Germline CDR1 MNHEY, CDR2 SVGAGI. The CDR3 sequence is 15 residues long. The CDR3 DNA reads TGTGCCAGCAGTTCAACAGGGCACCTCACCAGGGAGCTGTTTTTT. Its translation: CASSSTGHLTRELFF.

V usage is TRBV18 and J usage is TRBJ1-2, with TRBD1 matching over 9 bases. V was clipped by 5 bases and J by 4 bases; unmatched bases: 5. Per germline, CDR1 KGHSH and CDR2 LQKENI. CDR3 length: 14 amino acids. The CDR3 sequence is CASSMTGGSYGYTF. CDR3 DNA sequence: TGTGCCAGCTCAATGACAGGGGGATCCTATGGCTACACCTTC.

This clone was seen only once. The chain combines TRBV19 with TRBJ2-1; 13 bases are a match to TRBD2. V gave up 5 bases and J gave up 6 bases; unmatched junction bases: 7. The V gene's germline CDR1 is LNHDA and CDR2 SQIVND (reference sequence). This CDR3 contains 16 residues. The CDR3 sequence: CASSFPGLAGSNEQFF. DNA for the CDR3: TGTGCCAGTAGTTTCCCGGGACTAGCGGGGAGCAATGAGCAGTTCTTC.

This clone has more than one count but fewer than ten. The V and J genes are TRBV7-2 and TRBJ1-6; D might be TRBD1 (5 bases). There are 14 residues in the CDR3. Trimming cost V 2 bases and J 7 bases, with 9 bases left between them. Germline CDR1 and CDR2: SGHTA and FQGNSA. CDR3 protein: CASSLRDGNSPLHF. The CDR3 DNA sequence: TGTGCCAGCAGCTTAAGGGACGGGAATTCACCCCTCCACTTT.

The J gene is TRBJ1-2, the V gene TRBV30, with D hard to call. The CDR3 extends over 13 amino acids. Germline V gene data show CDR1 as GTSNPN and CDR2 as SVGIG (reference sequence). V dropped 2 bases and J dropped 4 bases, with 11 bases sitting between them. Here the CDR3 DNA reads TGTGCCTGGAGTAAACTGGGGTTCTATGGCTACACCTTC. Protein sequence: CAWSKLGFYGYTF.

This clone was picked up one time. The V call is TRBV6-5, the J call TRBJ1-4, with D possibly matching TRBD1 (6 bases). V shed 3 bases and J shed 7 bases, with 12 bases lying between them. Looked up from germline, CDR1 is MNHEY and CDR2 is SVGAGI. The CDR3 has 14 amino acids. This CDR3 is CASSYGRGGEKLFF. CDR3 nucleotides: TGTGCCAGCAGTTATGGCAGGGGTGGTGAAAAACTGTTTTTT.

The chain has TRBV24-1 and TRBJ2-5; 10 bases line up with TRBD1. CDR3 length: 15 residues. V trimming: 3 bases; J trimming: 4 bases; junction bases outside the gene matches: 4. CDR1 is KGHDR and CDR2 is SFDVKD in the germline V gene. CDR3 sequence reads: CATSDLRQGAETQYF. Written as DNA, the CDR3 is TGTGCCACCAGTGATCTGAGACAGGGGGCAGAGACCCAGTACTTC.

The chain carries TRBV6-6 and TRBJ1-2; TRBD1 matches 8 bases. CDR3 length equals 16 residues. Germline CDR1 reads MNHNY; CDR2 reads SVGAGI (reference sequence). Losses at the gene ends were 7 bases for V and 4 bases for J; bases not matched to a gene: 14. The DNA for the CDR3 is TGTGCCAGCAAGGGGACAGGCTCGGTTTCGGGCTATGGCTACACCTTC. Translating gives CASKGTGSVSGYGYTF.

J is TRBJ2-3 and V is TRBV7-9, with 11 bases aligning to TRBD2. The CDR3 consists of 19 residues. Trimming at V came to 5 bases and at J to 1 base, leaving 14 bases not matched to a gene. Germline-derived CDR1 and CDR2 are SEHNR and FQNEAQ (reference sequence). The CDR3 reads CASSPQTSGTLFGTDTQYF. CDR3 coding DNA: TGTGCCAGCAGCCCCCAGACTAGCGGGACTCTCTTCGGCACAGATACGCAGTATTTT.

A single count supports this clone. V usage is TRBV5-1 and J usage is TRBJ1-4; 9 bases align to TRBD1. Trimming cost V 4 bases and J 0 bases; bases outside gene matches: 4. Germline V gene sequence: CDR1 SGHRS, CDR2 YFSETQ. There are 16 residues in the CDR3. DNA of the CDR3: TGCGCCAGCAGCGAGACAGGGGGGTCAACTAATGAAAAACTGTTTTTT. This encodes CASSETGGSTNEKLFF.

The chain has TRBV7-2 and TRBJ1-2; no firm D call. CDR1 is SGHTA, CDR2 FQGNSA, per germline. This CDR3 comprises 15 residues. Trimming took off 3 bases at V and 8 bases at J, with 19 bases between the two ends. The CDR3 DNA follows: TGTGCCAGCAGCTTGGCCCCAAGGGCAGCCGGGGGCTACACCTTC. Protein: CASSLAPRAAGGYTF. The whole variable domain, remainder taken from reference TRBV7-2 and TRBJ1-2, is GAGVSQSPSNKVTEKGKDVELRCDPISGHTALYWYRQSLGQGLEFLIYFQGNSAPDKSGLPSDRFSAERTGGSVSTLTIQRTQQEDSAVYLCASSLAPRAAGGYTFGSGTRLTVV.

V is TRBV12-5 and J is TRBJ2-3; D possibly corresponds to TRBD2 (6 bases). The CDR3 is 15 amino acids. Between the trimmed V and J ends, which lost 1 base and 1 base, there was a span of 9 bases. CDR1 is LGHNT and CDR2 is FRNRAP in the germline V gene. The CDR3 DNA follows: TGTGCTAGTGGTTTGGGGACGGGGGGCACAGATACGCAGTATTTT. Its protein is CASGLGTGGTDTQYF.

V usage is TRBV5-1 and J usage is TRBJ2-1, with D perhaps TRBD1 (5 bases). Germline loops: CDR1 SGHRS, CDR2 YFSETQ. The CDR3 length is 19 residues. Trimming took 3 bases from V and 0 from J, leaving 22 bases between them. The chain's CDR3 is CASSSRGGAGASSYNEQFF. The CDR3 DNA is TGCGCCAGCAGCTCCCGAGGTGGGGCAGGAGCTAGCTCCTACAATGAGCAGTTCTTC.

The V and J genes are TRBV18 and TRBJ2-1; D could derive from TRBD1 or TRBD2 (5 bases each). The CDR3 has 15 amino acids. CDR1 and CDR2 from the germline V gene are KGHSH and LQKENI. Trimming stripped 1 base from V and 5 bases from J, with 12 bases between. This chain's CDR3 is CASSPLGLGDNEQFF. As DNA, the CDR3 is TGTGCCAGCTCACCACTAGGATTGGGGGACAATGAGCAGTTCTTC.

The rearrangement joins TRBV12-3 or TRBV12-4 to TRBJ2-7, with a weak D call TRBD1 (7 bases). CDR3 length: 12 amino acids. V dropped 6 bases and J dropped 5 bases, with 11 bases sitting between them. CDR3 nucleotide sequence: TGTGCCAGCAGCGCGGGACAGCACGAGCAGTACGTC. Translating it yields CASSAGQHEQYV.

The chain uses TRBV5-6 and TRBJ2-7; 8 nucleotides agree with TRBD2. The CDR3 is 15 residues long. Trimming at V came to 2 bases and at J to 3 bases, leaving 7 bases not matched to a gene. Germline values: CDR1 SGHDT, CDR2 YYEEEE. CDR3 coding DNA: TGTGCCAGCAGCTTCCACGGGGGGGAAGGCTACGAGCAGTACGTC. The encoded protein is CASSFHGGEGYEQYV.

The chain links TRBV5-4 to TRBJ2-5, with TRBD2 matching over 15 bases. The CDR3 is 18 residues long. Per germline, CDR1 SGHNT and CDR2 YYREEE (reference sequence). V lost 4 bases to trimming and J lost 0 bases; unmatched junction nucleotides: 7. The chain's CDR3 is CASSGGLAGGPYQETQYF. DNA of the CDR3: TGTGCCAGCAGCGGGGGACTAGCGGGGGGCCCGTACCAAGAGACCCAGTACTTC.